The 9 T cell receptor beta chains below all came from one sample that was sequenced in a study of T-cell memory formation after mild COVID-19. TCRdb reprocessed the 5' RACE reads with MiXCR, giving one entry per CDR3 protein. The table has around 190,000 distinct CDR3 sequences, approximately 18% seen once; the top ten hold 3.5% to 5%. The sample consisted of PBMCs or a T cell subset sorted from them (not recorded which). All receptors come from a man between 18 and 35 years old who had mild COVID-19 (a few samples of this study predate the infection). Cell type and time point are not known.

V gene TRBV5-1 combines with J gene TRBJ2-3; D is perhaps TRBD1 or TRBD2 (5 bases each). V was clipped by 0 bases and J by 4 bases, with 6 bases between them. This CDR3 region has 13 residues. Germline V gene data show CDR1 as SGHRS and CDR2 as YFSETQ. The DNA of the CDR3 is TGCGCCAGCAGCTTGGGGGGACCAGATACGCAGTATTTT. Its translation: CASSLGGPDTQYF.

This clonotype was seen only a few times. The rearrangement links TRBV15 to TRBJ2-7, with TRBD2 identical over 7 bases. The V and J ends lost 1 base and 6 bases, in that order; junction bases with no gene match: 3. This CDR3 spans 13 amino acids. Germline V gene sequence: CDR1 LNHNV, CDR2 YYDKDF (reference sequence). The CDR3 is CATSRGASGEQYF. Here the CDR3 DNA reads TGTGCCACCAGCAGAGGGGCTAGCGGCGAGCAGTACTTC.

This rearrangement joins TRBV25-1 to TRBJ2-3, with 11 bases identical to TRBD2. With V trimmed by 3 bases and J by 6 bases, 11 bases remained unmatched. The CDR3 loop spans 17 amino acids. Germline values: CDR1 MGHDK, CDR2 SYGVNS. CDR3 sequence (DNA): TGTGCCAGCAGTGAGGAGGGGACTAGCGGAGGTGGGGATACGCAGTATTTT. Amino acid sequence: CASSEEGTSGGGDTQYF.

The V and J genes are TRBV24-1 and TRBJ2-5, with 7 bases identical to TRBD1. Germline assignment: CDR1 KGHDR and CDR2 SFDVKD. The J segment lost 5 bases and the V segment lost 3 bases, leaving 8 bases of the junction unmatched. The CDR3 consists of 15 residues. CDR3 sequence reads: CATSDPRQGGETQYF. The CDR3 DNA sequence: TGTGCCACCAGTGATCCCAGACAGGGCGGGGAGACCCAGTACTTC.

This clonotype showed up just a few times. The chain uses TRBV7-2 and TRBJ2-3; TRBD2 aligns across 9 bases. Germline values: CDR1 SGHTA, CDR2 FQGNSA. This CDR3 comprises 16 residues. Unmatched junction bases numbered 7, after V lost 5 bases and J lost 1 base. The CDR3 reads CASSIQAGGRTDTQYF. The CDR3 DNA sequence: TGTGCCAGCAGCATACAAGCGGGGGGTCGCACAGATACGCAGTATTTT.

In its sample, this clonotype was seen a few times. The J gene is TRBJ2-7, the V gene TRBV20-1; no definite D call. Germline CDR1 DFQATT, CDR2 SNEGSKA (reference sequence). Trimming took off 3 bases at V and 4 bases at J, with 7 bases between the two ends. The CDR3 length is 11 residues. The CDR3 region has the DNA TGCAGTGCTAGTAAGCAGTACGAGCAGTACGTC. It is translated as CSASKQYEQYV.

This clonotype was detected only a few times. The CDR3 nucleotides are TGTGCCAGCAATCGGGGGGGCCGTAGGGAGACCCAGTACTTC. It encodes CASNRGGRRETQYF. V usage is TRBV28 and J usage is TRBJ2-5; 8 bases map to TRBD2. V trimming: 7 bases; J trimming: 5 bases; junction bases outside the gene matches: 9. CDR1 is MDHEN and CDR2 is SYDVKM in the germline V gene. This CDR3 has 14 residues.

This clonotype was counted only a few times. Its ends do not fully match the called genes, so a read error is possible. The rearrangement links TRBV7-9 to TRBJ1-4, with D possibly matching TRBD1 (5 bases). CDR3 length: 12 amino acids. The V gene's germline CDR1 is SEHNR and CDR2 FQNEAQ (reference sequence). DNA of the CDR3: TGTGCCAGCAGTTTAGGGGCTAGGAAACTGTTTTTT. It specifies CASSLGARKLFF.

This clonotype occurred a few times. V gene TRBV12-3 or TRBV12-4 combines with J gene TRBJ2-5, with 9 bases lining up with TRBD1. The CDR3 is made up of 15 amino acids. Germline trimming cut 8 bases from V and 4 bases from J; bases unmatched to any gene: 11. The CDR3 region has the DNA TGTGCCAGCGGGGCCCGGGACAGGGATCGAGAGACCCAGTACTTC. Translated: CASGARDRDRETQYF.